These T cell receptor beta chains were read from a single sample in a study of blood T cell repertoires in COVID-19. TCRdb's table, derived via immunoSEQ multiplex PCR, lists solely in-frame clones and lacks some. The sample includes approximately 100,000 clones, roughly 84% of them seen just once. The specimen was peripheral blood. These receptors originate from a human donor in a cohort sampled during active COVID-19. The CDR3 runs from the conserved cysteine through the conserved F or W. A D gene is named only where the DNA matches it firmly. Size is omitted from some rows. Given values are once, few, many or a class for expanded clones.

d_gene,abundance,v_gene,j_gene,CDR3nt,CDR3aa
TRBD2,.,TRBV5-1,TRBJ2-7,TGCGCCAGCTGGAACGTAGCGGGGGGCGAGCAGTACTTC,CASWNVAGGEQYF
TRBD1,.,TRBV29-1,TRBJ1-2,TGCAGCGTGACTCCGGGACAGGGAAGGGGAATCTATGGCTACACCTTC,CSVTPGQGRGIYGYTF
TRBD1,.,TRBV4-3,TRBJ1-6,TGCGCCAGCAGCCAAGAGGGACAGGGCCTCTCCCCCCTCCACTTT,CASSQEGQGLSPLHF
.,once,TRBV6-5,TRBJ2-2,TGTGCCAGCAGTTACGCGGAACGGAACACCGGGGAGCTGTTTTTT,CASSYAERNTGELFF
.,.,TRBV21-1,TRBJ2-4,TGTGCCAGCAGCAAAGAGTCGAAGGGGGCGGATACGGAAAACATTCAGTACTTC,CASSKESKGADTENIQYF
.,few,TRBV6-5,TRBJ1-3,TGTGCCAGCAGTTACTCGAGGGCGAGCTCTGGAAACACCATATATTTT,CASSYSRASSGNTIYF
TRBD1,few,TRBV5-1,TRBJ2-2,TGCGCCAGCAGCACACCTAGGGACAGCGCGATACTCACCGGGGAGCTGTTTTTT,CASSTPRDSAILTGELFF
.,.,TRBV5-1,TRBJ1-1,TGCGCCAGCAGCTTGCAGTTGGCAGCGTCAATCGAGAACACTGAAGCTTTCTTT,CASSLQLAASIENTEAFF
.,once,TRBV7-2,TRBJ2-1,TGTGCCAGCACCCCCCAACGGAGCAATGAGCAGTTCTTC,CASTPQRSNEQFF
TRBD1,.,TRBV3-1/TRBV3-2,TRBJ2-5,TGTGCCAGCAGCCAATTGCGACCGGGACAGGGTGTGAAGACCCAGTACTTC,CASSQLRPGQGVKTQYF
.,.,TRBV6-2/TRBV6-3,TRBJ1-3,TGTGCCAGCAGTCCCGGTACAGGACCATCAACCTCTGGAAACACCATATATTTT,CASSPGTGPSTSGNTIYF
TRBD1,.,TRBV28,TRBJ2-7,TGTGCCAGCAGTTTAGGAGGACAGGGGAGTGAGCAGTACTTC,CASSLGGQGSEQYF
.,.,TRBV7-7,TRBJ2-3,TGTGCCAGCAGCCCGGGTCTTTCTAGCACAGATACGCAGTATTTT,CASSPGLSSTDTQYF
.,.,TRBV9,TRBJ1-4,TGTGCCAGCAGCGTAGGACCAGACAGTTCTGAAAAACTGTTTTTT,CASSVGPDSSEKLFF
TRBD2,.,TRBV9,TRBJ2-1,TGTGCCAGCAGCGTAGCTCCGGGACTAGCGGGTAAGAATGAGCAGTTCTTC,CASSVAPGLAGKNEQFF
.,.,TRBV2,TRBJ2-5,TGTGCCAGCAGTGAGGAAGGAGGGACCCAGTACTTC,CASSEEGGTQYF
TRBD2,once,TRBV6-5,TRBJ2-7,TGTGCCAGCGGGAAGCGGGGGCCCTCCTACGAGCAGTACTTC,CASGKRGPSYEQYF
.,.,TRBV27,TRBJ1-5,TGTGCCAGCAGTTTAACAGGGAGAAGTATCAATCAGCCCCAGCATTTT,CASSLTGRSINQPQHF
TRBD1,.,TRBV4-1,TRBJ1-1,TGCGCCAGCAGCCAAGGACAGGGGCCAACCCTGGGAGCTTTCTTT,CASSQGQGPTLGAFF
TRBD1,.,TRBV19,TRBJ2-7,TGTGCCAGTAGTATAGGGGGACAGGGGGCGGGAGAGCAGTACTTC,CASSIGGQGAGEQYF
.,.,TRBV5-1,TRBJ2-1,TGCGCCAGCAGCCCGTTCGCATGGGGGCCCGATGAGCAGTTCTTC,CASSPFAWGPDEQFF
TRBD2,.,TRBV5-1,TRBJ2-3,TGCGCCAGCAGCCCCAACCCTAGCGGGGGGGCAGATACGCAGTATTTT,CASSPNPSGGADTQYF
.,.,TRBV5-1,TRBJ2-1,TGCGCCAGCAGCTTTGAGGGGGGGCCACAAGGCGAGCAGTTCTTC,CASSFEGGPQGEQFF
TRBD2,.,TRBV6-5,TRBJ2-7,TGTGCCAGCAGCCCGACTAGCGGGGTCTCCTACGAGCAGTACTTC,CASSPTSGVSYEQYF
.,.,TRBV21-1,TRBJ2-7,TGTGCCAGCAGCAAATTCAGCTCCTACGAGCAGTACTTC,CASSKFSSYEQYF
.,.,TRBV30,TRBJ2-1,TGTGCCTGGAGTGTCATAGCCGGATACAATGAGCAGTTCTTC,CAWSVIAGYNEQFF
.,.,TRBV12-3/TRBV12-4,TRBJ2-3,TGTGCCAGCAGTTTATACAGACAAGATACGCAGTATTTT,CASSLYRQDTQYF
.,.,TRBV14,TRBJ1-2,TGTGCCAGCAGCCAGGAGCGCCACTATGGCTACACCTTC,CASSQERHYGYTF
.,.,TRBV30,TRBJ1-5,TGTGCCTGGACTCAACGACAGGGCAATCAGCCCCAGCATTTT,CAWTQRQGNQPQHF
TRBD2,.,TRBV27,TRBJ2-1,TGTGCCAGCCGGCCTAGCGGGGGGGCTGAGCAGTTCTTC,CASRPSGGAEQFF
TRBD1,.,TRBV29-1,TRBJ1-2,TGCAGCGTTGAAAAAGGGACAGGGATCTATGGCTACACCTTC,CSVEKGTGIYGYTF
.,.,TRBV7-9,TRBJ1-1,TGTGCCAGCAGCTCCGTTTCGAGGGATACTGAAGCTTTCTTT,CASSSVSRDTEAFF
.,.,TRBV30,TRBJ1-5,TGTGCCTGGAGTGTACCCAGGGCCCATCAGCCCCAGCATTTT,CAWSVPRAHQPQHF
TRBD2,.,TRBV7-2,TRBJ2-5,TGTGCCAGCAGCTTTGACGGGGGGGGCAGGGCCCAGTACTTC,CASSFDGGGRAQYF
TRBD2,once,TRBV24-1,TRBJ2-1,TGTGCCACCAGCTCGGGAGGGTCCTACAATGAGCAGTTCTTC,CATSSGGSYNEQFF
.,.,TRBV9,TRBJ1-4,TGTGCCAGCAGCGTAGGACAGGCTAATGAAAAACTGTTTTTT,CASSVGQANEKLFF
TRBD2,.,TRBV4-2,TRBJ2-4,TGTGCCAGCAGCAGGCTAGCGGGGGCCCTAGCCAAAAACATTCAGTACTTC,CASSRLAGALAKNIQYF
TRBD1,once,TRBV24-1,TRBJ2-3,TGTGCCACCAGTGATGACAGGGGGCATACGCAGTATTTT,CATSDDRGHTQYF
.,few,TRBV7-9,TRBJ1-6,TGTGCCAGCAGCAGCCCGCAGGGAAATTCACCCCTCCACTTT,CASSSPQGNSPLHF
TRBD1,.,TRBV10-1,TRBJ2-1,TGCGCCAGCAGTAAGGGACAGGGAGGGAATGAGCAGTTCTTC,CASSKGQGGNEQFF
.,once,TRBV5-4,TRBJ1-2,TGTGCCAGCAGCTTGGATAACATTCCCTCTGGCTACACCTTC,CASSLDNIPSGYTF
TRBD2,.,TRBV11-2,TRBJ2-2,TGTGCCAGCAGCGCCCCCGGGACTAGGGGAACCGGGGAGCTGTTTTTT,CASSAPGTRGTGELFF
.,once,TRBV3-1/TRBV3-2,TRBJ2-5,TGTGCCAGCAGCCATCATCCAAAAGAGACCCAGTACTTC,CASSHHPKETQYF
.,.,TRBV25-1,TRBJ1-3,TGTGCCAGCGGCCGTTACGGAAACACCATATATTTT,CASGRYGNTIYF
TRBD1,.,TRBV9,TRBJ1-2,TGTGCCAGCAGCCCCGGACAGGGGATCTATGGCTACACCTTC,CASSPGQGIYGYTF
.,.,TRBV2,TRBJ1-2,TGTGCCAGCCGGACAGAGCTGATGGATGGCTACACCTTC,CASRTELMDGYTF
TRBD2,.,TRBV4-1,TRBJ2-5,TGCGCCAGCAGCCAAGAAACTAGCGGGGGGGCGGGGACCCAGTACTTC,CASSQETSGGAGTQYF
.,.,TRBV6-2/TRBV6-3,TRBJ2-2,TGTGCCAGCAGTTGGGCACTCCTTAACACCGGGGAGCTGTTTTTT,CASSWALLNTGELFF
.,.,TRBV5-6,TRBJ2-7,TGTGCCAGCAGGTCAACGGGGGCCTACGAGCAGTACTTC,CASRSTGAYEQYF
TRBD2,.,TRBV15,TRBJ2-1,TGTGCCACCAGCAGGGGTAGCGGGGGGGCCCATGAGCAGTTCTTC,CATSRGSGGAHEQFF
.,.,TRBV11-2,TRBJ2-1,TGTGCCAGCAGCTTAGTTGTCCAGGGGTGGACTTACAATGAGCAGTTCTTC,CASSLVVQGWTYNEQFF
.,.,TRBV2,TRBJ2-2,TGTGCCAGCAGGGGGGGACCGCCCGGGGAGCTGTTTTTT,CASRGGPPGELFF
TRBD2,.,TRBV5-1,TRBJ2-3,TGCGCCAGCAGCAAACTTACTAGCGGGGGGGGCACAGATACGCAGTATTTT,CASSKLTSGGGTDTQYF